The clone carrying this T cell receptor (beta chain) has just a few counts. Its antigen remains unidentified. Transcripts of RNA were the source for amplifying TCR beta CDR3 regions. Following a first-round RT-PCR that used HTBI primers, a second-round multiplex PCR was carried out. TCRdb re-called the multiplex PCR reads with MiXCR, one entry per CDR3 protein. The data contain some 170,000 distinct CDR3 sequences, around 39% of them seen just once; the ten biggest clones take up less than 9.5%. The CDR3 covers 13 residues. Germline values: CDR1 MNHNS, CDR2 SASEGT. V trimming: 6 bases; J trimming: 6 bases; junction bases outside the gene matches: 5. Ophthalmopathic donors had moderate-to-severe activity, CAS ≥3 and NOSPECS ≥4, with disease that had lasted under 3 months. The sample originates from a study of Graves' ophthalmopathy and Graves' hyperthyroidism. Background on the study: Blood was drawn at initial diagnosis, before any treatment.

Study findings and constraints: Blood also harbored most expanded thyroid clonotypes above 0.001 frequency. Researchers report that a 13-signature model separated ophthalmopathy from stable hyperthyroidism, posting 87.88% sensitivity and roughly 83% specificity.

The material sequenced was peripheral blood. This sequence originates from a man under 40 with Graves' ophthalmopathy. The chain uses TRBV6-1 and TRBJ1-2, with 9 bases matching TRBD1. This CDR3 reads CASRGQGEDGYTF. DNA of the CDR3: TGTGCCAGCAGGGGACAGGGAGAAGATGGCTACACCTTC.